This TCR beta chain was found in a study of blood T cells in healthy people across ages. Study results and limitations: From one million sequenced T cells, diversity estimates were lower bounds.

Through a sample-barcoded 5' primer and a J-beta primer mix, a second PCR was run for roughly 7 to 11 cycles. MiXCR, run by TCRdb on the 5' RACE reads, gives a single entry per CDR3 protein. Here the sample spans 550,000 to 800,000 distinct CDR3 sequences, around 21% being singletons. This clonotype has more than one count but fewer than ten. Antigen specificity is unknown. V gave up 5 bases and J gave up 3 bases, with 14 bases separating them. The CDR3 length is 14 residues. The germline CDR1 and CDR2 sequences are DFQATT and SNEGSKA (reference sequence). V gene TRBV20-1 combines with J gene TRBJ2-1; no definite D call. Source material: blood. This clonotype was sampled from a man aged 70-80 years in good health. In nucleotides, the CDR3 is TGCAGTGCTTCGGTACTCGGAAACTACAATGAGCAGTTCTTC. The encoded protein is CSASVLGNYNEQFF.